This entry lists 30 T cell receptor beta chains sequenced from one sample in a study of shared clonotypes between healthy human individuals. TCRdb keeps only in-frame clones here, not all; method: immunoSEQ multiplex PCR. The top ten hold nearly 1.5% of the sample, which has around 940,000 clones, 70% to 85% seen once. Sequenced sample: memory CD4+ T cells sorted from blood. Subset reported: CD45RA-negative fraction. The receptors derive from a man aged 18-30 years in good health.

The CDR3 sequence: CASSLAGTSFGETQYF. Written as DNA, the CDR3 is TGCGCCAGCAGCTTGGCCGGGACTAGCTTTGGAGAGACCCAGTACTTC. V gene TRBV5-1 combines with J gene TRBJ2-5; 9 positions agree with TRBD2. CDR1 and CDR2 (germline): SGHRS, YFSETQ. With V trimmed by 0 bases and J by 4 bases, 7 bases remained unmatched. The CDR3 contains 16 residues.

Details on this clone: The same CDR3 is also encoded by other DNA sequences in this sample. The chain uses TRBV11-2 and TRBJ2-1; no clear D. V lost 1 base, J lost 1 base, and 5 bases lay in between. Germline values: CDR1 SGHAT, CDR2 FQNNGV. This CDR3 spans 14 amino acids. The CDR3 DNA follows: TGTGCCAGCAGCTTAGCGGTTTCCTACAATGAGCAGTTCTTC. Translation gives CASSLAVSYNEQFF.

J is TRBJ1-4 and V is TRBV12-5; D not resolved. This CDR3 is 15 amino acids long. Per the germline V gene, CDR1 is LGHNT and CDR2 is FRNRAP. The V end lost 6 bases, the J end lost 3 bases, and 14 bases lay between the germline ends. CDR3 protein: CASGSPSAANEKLFF. DNA for the CDR3: TGTGCTAGTGGGTCGCCCTCCGCAGCTAATGAAAAACTGTTTTTT.

The chain carries TRBV6-6 and TRBJ2-3; 9 bases match TRBD2. The CDR3 length is 14 residues. Germline loops: CDR1 MNHNY, CDR2 SVGAGI (reference sequence). J lost 3 bases, V lost 6 bases, and 4 bases had no gene match. CDR3 sequence: CASRTTSGTDTQYF. Here the CDR3 DNA reads TGTGCCAGCAGGACGACTAGCGGAACAGATACGCAGTATTTT.

J is TRBJ2-7 and V is TRBV30; maybe TRBD2 (7 bases). The germline V gene encodes CDR1 GTSNPN and CDR2 SVGIG (reference sequence). Deletions cut 5 bases from V and 4 bases from J, with 15 bases between. This CDR3 spans 13 amino acids. The CDR3 sequence: CAWARGARYEQYF. The CDR3 bases are TGTGCCTGGGCCCGGGGGGCCAGATACGAGCAGTACTTC.

V usage is TRBV6-5 and J usage is TRBJ2-5; 7 bases align to TRBD2. Germline trimming cut 5 bases from V and 2 bases from J; bases unmatched to any gene: 8. CDR1 and CDR2 from the germline V gene are MNHEY and SVGAGI. The CDR3 extends over 15 amino acids. As DNA, the CDR3 is TGTGCCAGCAGTCAGCTCGGCGGGGGACAAGAGACCCAGTACTTC. Translation: CASSQLGGGQETQYF.

This clone was seen only a few times. The gene calls are TRBV27 and TRBJ1-2, with 10 bases fitting TRBD1. CDR1 and CDR2 (germline): MNHEY, SMNVEV (reference sequence). The CDR3 consists of 14 residues. V lost 6 bases, J lost 7 bases, and 8 bases stayed unmatched. CDR3 sequence (DNA): TGTGCCAGCAGCGGGACAGGGGCGGTAGGTGGCTACACCTTC. It encodes CASSGTGAVGGYTF.

In the case of this clone: The same CDR3 can be traced to other DNA sequences in this sample. The chain is built from TRBV7-9 and TRBJ1-4; D is unclear. The V gene's germline CDR1 is SEHNR and CDR2 FQNEAQ (reference sequence). There are 14 residues in the CDR3. The V end was cut by 3 bases, the J end by 0 bases, with 5 bases between. CDR3 DNA sequence: TGTGCCAGCAGCTTGGATGCAACTAATGAAAAACTGTTTTTT. This encodes CASSLDATNEKLFF.

This clone occurred once. The chain employs TRBV2 and TRBJ2-7; TRBD2 matches at 8 bases. The J segment lost 9 bases and the V segment lost 7 bases, leaving 14 bases of the junction unmatched. CDR1 is SNHLY and CDR2 is FYNNEI in the germline V gene. The CDR3 length is 14 residues. The CDR3 loop is CASTRNPAGERQYF. CDR3 in DNA: TGTGCCAGCACCCGAAACCCAGCGGGAGAGCGGCAGTACTTC.

J is TRBJ2-7 and V is TRBV5-1; 7 bases fit TRBD2. This CDR3 comprises 14 residues. The germline CDR1 and CDR2 sequences are SGHRS and YFSETQ. The ends lost 6 bases at V and 6 bases at J; junction bases unmatched: 12. The CDR3 protein is CASTDLTSSSEQYF. DNA for the CDR3: TGCGCCAGCACCGACCTGACTAGCTCGAGCGAGCAGTACTTC.

A word on this clone: This sample includes further DNA sequences coding for the same CDR3. The chain has TRBV11-2 and TRBJ1-1; D is unclear. The V gene lost 1 base and the J gene lost 0 bases, with 3 bases spanning the gap. Germline-derived CDR1 and CDR2 are SGHAT and FQNNGV. The CDR3 covers 13 residues. CDR3 bases: TGTGCCAGCAGCTTAGCAGTGAACACTGAAGCTTTCTTT. Its translation is CASSLAVNTEAFF. Variable domain in full (rest from reference TRBV11-2 and TRBJ1-1): EAGVAQSPRYKIIEKRQSVAFWCNPISGHATLYWYQQILGQGPKLLIQFQNNGVVDDSQLPKDRFSAERLKGVDSTLKIQPAKLEDSAVYLCASSLAVNTEAFFGQGTRLTVV.

The chain is built from TRBV6-6 and TRBJ2-7; 8 bases agree with TRBD2. The CDR3 runs 15 residues. V trimming: 6 bases; J trimming: 0 bases; junction bases outside the gene matches: 7. From germline, CDR1 is MNHNY and CDR2 SVGAGI (reference sequence). The DNA for the CDR3 is TGTGCCAGCAGGGTAGGACTAGCCGCCTCCTACGAGCAGTACTTC. Translating it yields CASRVGLAASYEQYF.

The V call is TRBV21-1, the J call TRBJ2-7; the table's D call TRBD2 went unverified against the DNA. TRBV21-1 is termed a pseudogene. CDR3 length: 15 residues. DNA for the CDR3: TGTGCCAGCAGCATCAAAGGCCCACCGGCGGCCGAGCAGTACTTC. It codes for CASSIKGPPAAEQYF.

The chain recombines TRBV10-3 with TRBJ2-3, with a weak D call TRBD1 (6 bases). The CDR3 totals 15 residues. Germline CDR1 is ENHRY and CDR2 is SYGVKD. Trimming pared 4 bases from V and 5 bases from J, leaving 16 bases between. CDR3 region: CAISGGNRVEDTQYF. The DNA for the CDR3 is TGTGCCATCAGTGGGGGAAACAGGGTAGAAGATACGCAGTATTTT.

The chain couples TRBV11-1 to TRBJ1-5; D not resolved. This CDR3 is built from 15 residues. Trimming took 4 bases from V and 7 from J, leaving 17 bases between them. Germline CDR1 and CDR2: SGHAT and FQDESV (reference sequence). DNA of the CDR3: TGTGCCAGCAGCTCTCAGGTCCCTCGATTACAGCCCCAGCATTTT. This gives the protein CASSSQVPRLQPQHF.

V gene TRBV6-5 combines with J gene TRBJ2-1; TRBD1 might be the D (5 bases). The V and J ends lost 6 bases and 0 bases respectively, with 12 bases between them. The CDR3 has 15 amino acids. Germline assignment: CDR1 MNHEY and CDR2 SVGAGI. The CDR3 bases are TGTGCCAGCAGCCTTCGACAGAGCTCCTACAATGAGCAGTTCTTC. This gives the protein CASSLRQSSYNEQFF.

J is TRBJ1-5 and V is TRBV18, with D hard to call. Looked up from germline, CDR1 is KGHSH and CDR2 is LQKENI. There are 14 residues in the CDR3. V was pared by 3 bases and J by 3 bases, with 9 bases between. As DNA, the CDR3 is TGTGCCAGCTCACCGGACGGTGCCAATCAGCCCCAGCATTTT. Its protein product is CASSPDGANQPQHF.

J is TRBJ2-7 and V is TRBV29-1, with 8 positions matching TRBD2. The CDR3 is 13 amino acids. V was clipped by 7 bases and J by 3 bases; unmatched bases: 8. Germline V gene lookup returns CDR1 SQVTM and CDR2 ANQGSEA. DNA for the CDR3: TGCAGCGCTATAATAGCGGGGTACTACGAGCAGTACTTC. Protein sequence: CSAIIAGYYEQYF.

This chain joins TRBV15 and TRBJ2-3, with 8 bases aligning to TRBD2. This CDR3 region has 16 residues. V lost 0 bases and J lost 0; bases outside the gene matches: 2. Germline V gene sequence: CDR1 LNHNV, CDR2 YYDKDF (reference sequence). The CDR3 reads CATSRDGRGSTDTQYF. The CDR3, as DNA: TGTGCCACCAGCAGAGACGGGAGGGGTAGCACAGATACGCAGTATTTT.

V is TRBV2 and J is TRBJ1-2; no reliable D call. The CDR3 loop spans 13 amino acids. V lost 10 bases, J lost 2 bases, and 14 bases lay in between. Germline V CDR1 and CDR2: SNHLY, FYNNEI. CDR3 sequence reads: CATLDGVNYGYTF. DNA for the CDR3: TGTGCCACCTTAGACGGAGTCAACTATGGCTACACCTTC.

This clone has more than one count but fewer than ten. J is TRBJ1-1 and V is TRBV7-9, with TRBD1 matching 8 bases. The V segment lost 6 bases and the J segment 0 bases; nucleotides outside the gene matches: 3. This CDR3 is 14 amino acids long. Germline loops: CDR1 SEHNR, CDR2 FQNEAQ (reference sequence). CDR3 region: CASSQGQVNTEAFF. Written as DNA, the CDR3 is TGTGCCAGCAGTCAGGGACAGGTGAACACTGAAGCTTTCTTT.

In regard to this clone: At the DNA level, this CDR3 is encoded by other sequences in the same sample as well. This chain joins TRBV10-3 and TRBJ2-3, with D unclear. CDR1 ENHRY and CDR2 SYGVKD come from the germline V gene. CDR3 length: 12 residues. Trimming cost V 0 bases and J 6 bases, with 4 bases left between them. CDR3 DNA sequence: TGTGCCATCAGTGAGTCCGGGGATACGCAGTATTTT. Its translation: CAISESGDTQYF.

This chain uses TRBV2 with TRBJ2-5, with D hard to call. The CDR3 has 12 amino acids. V lost 2 bases, J lost 2 bases, and 3 bases lay in between. Germline values: CDR1 SNHLY, CDR2 FYNNEI. The CDR3 is CASSEQQETQYF. As DNA, the CDR3 is TGTGCCAGCAGTGAACAGCAAGAGACCCAGTACTTC. The whole variable domain, filled in from reference TRBV2 and TRBJ2-5, reads EPEVTQTPSHQVTQMGQEVILRCVPISNHLYFYWYRQILGQKVEFLVSFYNNEISEKSEIFDDQFSVERPDGSNFTLKIRSTKLEDSAMYFCASSEQQETQYFGPGTRLLVL.

The genes are TRBV5-4 and TRBJ2-5; 9 bases fit TRBD1. The junction had 7 bases not matched to a gene; V was cut back by 3 bases and J by 1 base. The CDR3 extends over 16 amino acids. Germline V gene data show CDR1 as SGHNT and CDR2 as YYREEE (reference sequence). CDR3 region: CASSSMTGGAQETQYF. CDR3 nucleotides: TGTGCCAGCAGCTCTATGACAGGGGGTGCCCAAGAGACCCAGTACTTC.

By sample share, this clone is medium-sized. V usage is TRBV11-2 and J usage is TRBJ1-6; no clear D gene. Trimming shortened V by 2 bases and J by 9 bases, and 14 bases separated the two germline ends. CDR1 SGHAT and CDR2 FQNNGV come from the germline V gene. The CDR3 contains 15 residues. CDR3 amino acids: CASSLWFRGGSPLHF. The CDR3 nucleotides are TGTGCCAGCAGCTTATGGTTTCGGGGAGGTTCACCCCTCCACTTT.

J is TRBJ2-7 and V is TRBV15; 7 nucleotides align to TRBD1. Germline V gene sequence: CDR1 LNHNV, CDR2 YYDKDF (reference sequence). The CDR3 is 15 residues long. V gave up 5 bases and J gave up 3 bases; unmatched junction bases: 10. The CDR3 nucleotides read TGTGCCACCAGCGGACGAGGGGGCGGTTTCTACGAGCAGTACTTC. Translating it yields CATSGRGGGFYEQYF. The complete variable domain, with remaining parts taken from reference TRBV15 and TRBJ2-7, reads DAMVIQNPRYQVTQFGKPVTLSCSQTLNHNVMYWYQQKSSQAPKLLFHYYDKDFNNEADTPDNFQSRRPNTSFCFLDIRSPGLGDTAMYLCATSGRGGGFYEQYFGPGTRLTVT.

This chain connects TRBV5-6 to TRBJ1-5; D might be TRBD1 (5 bases). The CDR3 length is 14 residues. Germline CDR1 reads SGHDT; CDR2 reads YYEEEE. V lost 2 bases to trimming and J lost 3 bases, with 9 bases between them. DNA of the CDR3: TGTGCCAGCAGCTTCGGACACCTCAATCAGCCCCAGCATTTT. It yields the protein CASSFGHLNQPQHF.

The chain carries TRBV30 and TRBJ2-5; TRBD1 matches 7 bases. This CDR3 spans 12 amino acids. The germline CDR1 and CDR2 sequences are GTSNPN and SVGIG (reference sequence). With 5 bases clipped from V and 11 bases from J, the junction kept 11 bases outside the gene matches. This chain's CDR3 is CAWSPRQGEQYF. The CDR3 DNA reads as TGTGCCTGGTCCCCTCGACAGGGAGAGCAGTACTTC.

The V call is TRBV7-8, the J call TRBJ2-1; a weak D match, TRBD2 (6 bases). Germline V gene data show CDR1 as SGHVS and CDR2 as FQNEAQ. This CDR3 is built from 16 residues. Between the trimmed V and J ends, which lost 0 bases and 1 base, there was a span of 10 bases. CDR3 nucleotide sequence: TGTGCCAGCAGCTTAGCGCCTAGCGCGTCCTACAATGAGCAGTTCTTC. This encodes CASSLAPSASYNEQFF.

V and J are TRBV18 and TRBJ2-2; perhaps TRBD1 as D (6 bases). The CDR3 contains 18 residues. Trimming cost V 1 base and J 3 bases, with 18 bases left between them. Germline-derived CDR1 and CDR2 are KGHSH and LQKENI. The DNA of the CDR3 is TGTGCCAGCTCACCACGAGTACAGGCGTGGGGGCACACCGGGGAGCTGTTTTTT. This encodes CASSPRVQAWGHTGELFF.